These 5 T cell receptor beta chains were sequenced from one sample in a study of T cells in Graves' hyperthyroidism and ophthalmopathy. Authors of the study amplified TCR beta CDR3 regions from RNA transcripts. RT-PCR in the first round (using the HTBI primer set) targeted the TCR CDR3. TCRdb reprocessed the multiplex PCR reads with MiXCR, giving one entry per CDR3 protein. The sample has 640,000 or so distinct CDR3 sequences, 14% to 15% seen once; the top ten hold around 4.1%. Sequencing was carried out using blood. These receptors were taken from a middle-aged woman with Graves' ophthalmopathy.

This clonotype was observed at least ten times. The genes are TRBV6-2 or TRBV6-3 and TRBJ1-2; D is perhaps TRBD1 (5 bases). Germline V gives CDR1 MNHEY, CDR2 SVGEGT. V was cut by 6 bases and J by 2 bases, with 7 bases left in between. The CDR3 extends over 12 amino acids. In DNA, the CDR3 is TGTGCCAGCAGGGGACTCAACTATGGCTACACCTTC. Translating it yields CASRGLNYGYTF.

This sequence joins TRBV6-2 or TRBV6-3 and TRBJ2-2; D not certain. Trimming pared 10 bases from V and 5 bases from J, leaving 8 bases between. Per the germline V gene, CDR1 is MNHEY and CDR2 is SVGEGT. This CDR3 region has 11 residues. CDR3 nucleotide sequence: TGTGCCACCCAAGAGACCGGGGAGCTGTTTTTT. It encodes CATQETGELFF.

This clonotype was observed many times. The chain recombines TRBV12-3 or TRBV12-4 with TRBJ2-2; D possibly corresponds to TRBD2 (6 bases). V was shortened by 6 bases and J by 1 base, with 15 bases between the two germline ends. The CDR3 contains 16 residues. The chain's CDR3 is CASRLTRGLNTGELFF. The CDR3 DNA is TGTGCCAGCAGGCTCACGAGGGGACTGAACACCGGGGAGCTGTTTTTT.

This clonotype was recorded many times. The junction and the germline gene differ at one end; a read error may be behind it. For the CDR3, the DNA is TGTGCCAGCAGCCTAGCGAGGTGCGAGCAGTACTTC. Residues: CASSLARCEQYF. The chain combines TRBV7-2 with TRBJ2-7; weak D call: TRBD2 (6 bases). CDR1 is SGHTA, CDR2 FQGNSA, per germline. The CDR3 is 12 residues long.

Many counts were recorded for this clonotype. The CDR3 loop reads CASRHADSLNQPQHF. CDR3 bases: TGTGCCAGCAGGCATGCGGACAGTCTGAATCAGCCCCAGCATTTT. The chain couples TRBV12-3 or TRBV12-4 to TRBJ1-5, with a weak D call TRBD1 (6 bases). CDR3 length: 15 residues. Trimming took off 6 bases at V and 4 bases at J, with 16 bases between the two ends.